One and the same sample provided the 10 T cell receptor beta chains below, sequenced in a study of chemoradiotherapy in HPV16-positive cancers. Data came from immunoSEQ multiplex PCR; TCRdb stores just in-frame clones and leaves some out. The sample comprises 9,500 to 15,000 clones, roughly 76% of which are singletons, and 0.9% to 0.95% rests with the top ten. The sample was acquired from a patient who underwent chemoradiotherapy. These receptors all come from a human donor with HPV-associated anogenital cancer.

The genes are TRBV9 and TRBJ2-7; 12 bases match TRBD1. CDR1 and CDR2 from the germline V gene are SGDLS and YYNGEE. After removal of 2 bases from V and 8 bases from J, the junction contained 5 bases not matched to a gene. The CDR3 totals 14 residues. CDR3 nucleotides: TGTGCCAGCAGCGTCGGGACAGGGGGCGCCAAGCAGTACTTC. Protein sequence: CASSVGTGGAKQYF.

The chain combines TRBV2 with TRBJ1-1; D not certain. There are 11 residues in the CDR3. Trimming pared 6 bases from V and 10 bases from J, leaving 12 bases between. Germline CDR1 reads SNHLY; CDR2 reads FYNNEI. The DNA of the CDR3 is TGTGCCAGCAGGGTTCGGGTCTCAGCTTTCTTT. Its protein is CASRVRVSAFF.

CDR3 loop: CASSLDRGTDTQYF. CDR3 nucleotide sequence: TGTGCCAGCAGCTTGGATCGGGGCACAGATACGCAGTATTTT. V and J are TRBV5-4 and TRBJ2-3; the D is unclear. Germline V gives CDR1 SGHNT, CDR2 YYREEE (reference sequence). The CDR3 has 14 amino acids. V dropped 0 bases and J dropped 1 base, with 6 bases sitting between them.

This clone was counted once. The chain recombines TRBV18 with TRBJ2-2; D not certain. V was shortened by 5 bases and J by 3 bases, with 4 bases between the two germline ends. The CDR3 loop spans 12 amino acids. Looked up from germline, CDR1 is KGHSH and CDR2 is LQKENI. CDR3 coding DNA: TGTGCCAGCTCAGCATACACCGGGGAGCTGTTTTTT. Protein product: CASSAYTGELFF.

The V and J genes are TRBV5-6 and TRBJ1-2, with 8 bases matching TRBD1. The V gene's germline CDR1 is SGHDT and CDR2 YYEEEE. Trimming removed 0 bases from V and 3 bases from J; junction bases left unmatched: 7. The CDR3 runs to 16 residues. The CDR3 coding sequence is TGTGCCAGCAGCTTGGGCAGGGGGCGAGGTGACTATGGCTACACCTTC. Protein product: CASSLGRGRGDYGYTF. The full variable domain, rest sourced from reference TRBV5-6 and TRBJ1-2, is DAGVTQSPTHLIKTRGQQVTLRCSPKSGHDTVSWYQQALGQGPQFIFQYYEEEERQRGNFPDRFSGHQFPNYSSELNVNALLLGDSALYLCASSLGRGRGDYGYTFGSGTRLTVV.

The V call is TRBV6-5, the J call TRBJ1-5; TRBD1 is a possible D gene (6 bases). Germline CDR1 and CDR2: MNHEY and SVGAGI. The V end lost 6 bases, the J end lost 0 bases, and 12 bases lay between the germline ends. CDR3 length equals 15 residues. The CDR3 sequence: CASRKGEGSNQPQHF. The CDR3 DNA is TGTGCCAGCAGAAAGGGGGAAGGTAGCAATCAGCCCCAGCATTTT.

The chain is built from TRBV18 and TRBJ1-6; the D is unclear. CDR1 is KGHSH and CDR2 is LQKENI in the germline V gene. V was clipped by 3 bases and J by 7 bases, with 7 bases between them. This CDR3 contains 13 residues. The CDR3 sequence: CASSPRENSPLHF. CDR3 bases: TGTGCCAGCTCACCTAGGGAGAATTCACCCCTCCACTTT.

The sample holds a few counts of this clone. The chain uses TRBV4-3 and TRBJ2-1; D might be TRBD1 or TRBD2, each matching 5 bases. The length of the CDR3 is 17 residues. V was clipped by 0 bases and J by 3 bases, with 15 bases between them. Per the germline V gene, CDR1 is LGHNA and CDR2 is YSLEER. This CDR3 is CASSQERPGASYNEQFF. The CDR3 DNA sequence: TGCGCCAGCAGCCAAGAACGACCCGGGGCAAGCTACAATGAGCAGTTCTTC.

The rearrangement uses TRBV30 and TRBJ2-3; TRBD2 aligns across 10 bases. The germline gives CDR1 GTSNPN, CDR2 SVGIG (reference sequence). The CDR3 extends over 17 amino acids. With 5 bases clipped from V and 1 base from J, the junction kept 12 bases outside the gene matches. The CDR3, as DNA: TGTGCCTGGGGGGGAAGCGGGAGGGCCGGGGGCACAGATACGCAGTATTTT. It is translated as CAWGGSGRAGGTDTQYF.

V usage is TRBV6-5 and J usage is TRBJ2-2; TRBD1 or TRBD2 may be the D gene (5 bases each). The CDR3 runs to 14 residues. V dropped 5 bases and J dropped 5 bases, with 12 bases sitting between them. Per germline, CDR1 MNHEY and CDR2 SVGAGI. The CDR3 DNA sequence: TGTGCCAGCAGTCGGGAAGGGGAAACCGGGGAGCTGTTTTTT. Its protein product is CASSREGETGELFF.